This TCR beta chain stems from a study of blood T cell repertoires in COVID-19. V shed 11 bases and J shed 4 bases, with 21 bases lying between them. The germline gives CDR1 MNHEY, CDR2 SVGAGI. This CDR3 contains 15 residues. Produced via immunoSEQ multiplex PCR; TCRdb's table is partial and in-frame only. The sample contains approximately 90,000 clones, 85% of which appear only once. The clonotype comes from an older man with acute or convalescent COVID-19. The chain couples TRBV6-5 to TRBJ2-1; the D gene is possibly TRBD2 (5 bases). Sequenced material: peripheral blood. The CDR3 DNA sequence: TGTGCCGGCGATGTCGGAGAGGGCGGTTACAATGAGCAGTTCTTC. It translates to CAGDVGEGGYNEQFF.